This T cell receptor (beta chain) was observed in a study of T cell responses to AZD1222 COVID-19 vaccine. Study conclusions and caveats: Just a handful of AZD1222 recipients tested seropositive at baseline.

Germline assignment: CDR1 PRHDT and CDR2 FYEKMQ (reference sequence). Trimming took 6 bases from V and 2 from J; bases not matched to a gene: 5. This CDR3 comprises 14 residues. Libraries were prepared by immunoSEQ multiplex PCR; TCRdb keeps only in-frame clonotypes and omits some of them. The data contain 60,000 to 90,000 clones, about nine tenths of them seen just once; the ten biggest clones take up roughly 18%. Comments on this clone: What it binds is unknown.

The receptor comes from an adult who received the AZD1222 COVID-19 vaccine. The chain has TRBV13 and TRBJ2-7; 9 bases fit TRBD1. Source: peripheral blood, taken 28 days after the second AZD1222 dose. The CDR3 protein is CASRTTGGPYEQYF. The CDR3 coding sequence is TGTGCCAGCAGGACCACAGGGGGCCCCTACGAGCAGTACTTC.